The clone carrying this T cell receptor (beta chain) has only a few counts. This record comes from a study of identical twins. The CDR3 length is 17 residues. V was pared by 1 base and J by 0 bases, with 8 bases of the junction left unmatched. Germline assignment: CDR1 DFQATT and CDR2 SNEGSKA (reference sequence). One entry per CDR3 protein, called by TCRdb with MiXCR from the 5' RACE reads. The data contain 400,000 to 600,000 distinct CDR3 sequences, under 25% of them singletons. The data were also submitted as part of a second study, on yellow fever vaccine responses in identical twins.

This chain links TRBV20-1 with TRBJ2-3; the match to TRBD1 covers 9 bases. This TCR came from a young woman in good health. Material: CD4+ T cells sorted from blood. The CDR3 coding sequence is TGCAGTGCTAGAGTCGGGACAGGGTTGGGGAGCACAGATACGCAGTATTTT. Translating gives CSARVGTGLGSTDTQYF.